This T cell receptor beta chain was obtained from a study of cytomegalovirus exposure and HLA in healthy donors. Study-level background: The Caucasian-associated ancestry cluster contained 65% to 85% of the approximately 400 genotyped donors.

General study findings and limits: Later analysis suggested links between common viral pathogens and several top significant clusters. As immune exposure information, only CMV serostatus was available.

This CDR3 has 13 amino acids. Germline lookup yields CDR1 SNHLY and CDR2 FYNNEI. V lost 8 bases and J lost 1; bases outside the gene matches: 2. About this clone: Its antigen is unidentified.

PCR used 60 Vbeta primers and 13 Jbeta primers. Here immunoSEQ multiplex PCR was the method, and the copy in TCRdb shows in-frame clones only, minus some. The table for this sample gives around 75,000 clones. This receptor was obtained from a man aged 40-55 years in good health and CMV-seronegative. The chain combines TRBV2 with TRBJ1-3; 7 bases agree with TRBD1. The specimen was PBMCs. The CDR3 spells CASHRGSGNTIYF. CDR3 nucleotide sequence: TGTGCCAGCCACAGGGGTTCTGGAAACACCATATATTTT.